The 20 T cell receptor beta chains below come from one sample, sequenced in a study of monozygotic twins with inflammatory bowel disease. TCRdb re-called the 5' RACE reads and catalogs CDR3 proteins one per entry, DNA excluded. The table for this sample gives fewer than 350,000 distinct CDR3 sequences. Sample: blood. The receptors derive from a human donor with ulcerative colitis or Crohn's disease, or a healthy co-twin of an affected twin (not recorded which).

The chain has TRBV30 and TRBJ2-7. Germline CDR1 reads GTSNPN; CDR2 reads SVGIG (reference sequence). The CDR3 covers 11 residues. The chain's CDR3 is CAWSTIYEQYF.

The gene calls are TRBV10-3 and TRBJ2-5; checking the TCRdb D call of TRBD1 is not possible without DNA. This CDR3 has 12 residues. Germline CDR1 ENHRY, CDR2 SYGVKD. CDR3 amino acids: CAIKGGEETQYF.

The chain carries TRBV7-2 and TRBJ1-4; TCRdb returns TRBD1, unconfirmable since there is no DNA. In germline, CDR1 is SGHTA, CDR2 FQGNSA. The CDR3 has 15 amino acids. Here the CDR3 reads CASSKQGAPTEKLFF.

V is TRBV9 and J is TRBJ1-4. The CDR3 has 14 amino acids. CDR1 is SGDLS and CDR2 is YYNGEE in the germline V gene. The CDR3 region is CASSITDLNEKLFF.

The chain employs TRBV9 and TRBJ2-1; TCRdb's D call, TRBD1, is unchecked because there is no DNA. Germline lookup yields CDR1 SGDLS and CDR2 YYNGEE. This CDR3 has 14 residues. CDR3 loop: CASSVGGGADEQFF.

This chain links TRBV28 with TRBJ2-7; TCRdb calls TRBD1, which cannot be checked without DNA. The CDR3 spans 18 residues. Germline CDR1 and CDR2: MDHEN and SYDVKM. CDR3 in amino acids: CASSLDRDVILPTYEQYF.

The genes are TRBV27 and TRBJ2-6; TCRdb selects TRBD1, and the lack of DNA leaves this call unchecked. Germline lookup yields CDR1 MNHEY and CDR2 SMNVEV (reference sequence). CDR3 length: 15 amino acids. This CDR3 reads CASSLSRAGANVLTF.

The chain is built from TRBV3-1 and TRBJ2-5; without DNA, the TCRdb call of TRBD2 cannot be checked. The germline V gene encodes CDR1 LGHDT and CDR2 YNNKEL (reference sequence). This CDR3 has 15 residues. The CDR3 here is CASSLPDYFQETQYF.

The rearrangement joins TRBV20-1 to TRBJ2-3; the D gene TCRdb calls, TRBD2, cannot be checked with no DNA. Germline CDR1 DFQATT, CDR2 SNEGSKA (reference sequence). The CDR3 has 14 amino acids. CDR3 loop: CSAIRLAGGPTQYF.

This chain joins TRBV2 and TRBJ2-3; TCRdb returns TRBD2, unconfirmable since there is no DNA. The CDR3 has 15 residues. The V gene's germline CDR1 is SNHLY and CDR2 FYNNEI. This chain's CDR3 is CATSRAGGRTDTQYF.

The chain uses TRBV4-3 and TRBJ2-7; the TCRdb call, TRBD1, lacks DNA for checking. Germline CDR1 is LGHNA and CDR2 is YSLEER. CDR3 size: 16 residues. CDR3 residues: CASSQSSGTGVGEQYF.

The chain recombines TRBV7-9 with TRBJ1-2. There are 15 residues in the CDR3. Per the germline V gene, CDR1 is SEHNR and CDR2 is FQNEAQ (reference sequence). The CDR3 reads CASSGRIGTPIGYTF.

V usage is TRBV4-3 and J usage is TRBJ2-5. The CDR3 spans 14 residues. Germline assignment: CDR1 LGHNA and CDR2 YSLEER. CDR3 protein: CASSQDLGDETQYF.

Here the CDR3 reads CSVLDGQVVLTF. This rearrangement joins TRBV29-1 to TRBJ2-6. The CDR3 runs 12 residues. CDR1 is SQVTM, CDR2 ANQGSEA, per germline.

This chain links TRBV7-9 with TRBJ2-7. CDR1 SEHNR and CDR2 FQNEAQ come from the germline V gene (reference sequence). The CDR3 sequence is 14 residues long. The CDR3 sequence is CASSLDVSPYEQYF.

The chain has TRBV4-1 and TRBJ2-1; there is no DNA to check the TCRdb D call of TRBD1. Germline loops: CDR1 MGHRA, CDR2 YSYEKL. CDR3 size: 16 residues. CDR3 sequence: CASSQASTGPYNEQFF.

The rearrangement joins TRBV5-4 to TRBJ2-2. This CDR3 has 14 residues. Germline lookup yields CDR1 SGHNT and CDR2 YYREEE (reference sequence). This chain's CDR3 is CASSLVGVGGELFF.

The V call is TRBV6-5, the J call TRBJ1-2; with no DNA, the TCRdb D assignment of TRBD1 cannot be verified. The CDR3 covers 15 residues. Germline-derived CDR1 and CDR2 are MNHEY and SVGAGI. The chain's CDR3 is CASSYMGRGDYGYTF.

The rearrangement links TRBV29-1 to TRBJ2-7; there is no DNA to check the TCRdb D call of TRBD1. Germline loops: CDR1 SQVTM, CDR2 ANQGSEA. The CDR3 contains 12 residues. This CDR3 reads CSGGTGGYEQYF.

The CDR3: CSATSGGAGLTDTQYF. This chain links TRBV20-1 with TRBJ2-3; TCRdb's D call of TRBD2 is untestable without DNA. Germline V gene lookup returns CDR1 DFQATT and CDR2 SNEGSKA (reference sequence). This CDR3 region has 16 residues.